This T cell receptor (beta chain) comes out of a study of cytomegalovirus exposure and HLA in healthy donors. After removal of 3 bases from V and 14 bases from J, the junction contained 7 bases not matched to a gene. Germline CDR1 is KGHSH and CDR2 is LQKENI. The CDR3 is 12 amino acids. Only in-frame clones appear in the TCRdb table, and some are missing; sequencing was by immunoSEQ multiplex PCR. The sample has approximately 200,000 clones, over 80% seen once. Sequenced input: PBMCs. The sequence derives from a young woman in good health and CMV-seronegative. The chain joins TRBV18 to TRBJ1-1, with TRBD1 identical over 9 bases. The CDR3 is CASSPLGTGRFF. DNA for the CDR3: TGTGCCAGCTCACCGTTGGGGACAGGGAGATTCTTT.